A single sample is the source of the 30 T cell receptor beta chains below, sequenced in a study of CD8 T cells in ankylosing spondylitis. A single record per CDR3 protein comes from TCRdb applying MiXCR to the 5' RACE reads. The sample yields about 240,000 distinct CDR3 sequences, over 8.5% seen once. The specimen was blood, either unsorted or a sorted T cell fraction (not recorded which). The source of these receptors is a male donor with ankylosing spondylitis or in good health (not recorded which).

This clonotype was detected ten times or more. This chain joins TRBV20-1 and TRBJ2-3, with 13 nucleotides matching TRBD2. Germline V lookup: CDR1 DFQATT, CDR2 SNEGSKA (reference sequence). The CDR3 has 16 residues. V was pared by 1 base and J by 3 bases, with 4 bases of the junction left unmatched. The CDR3 sequence is CSARGGTSGETDTQYF. The CDR3 coding sequence is TGCAGTGCTAGAGGGGGGACTAGCGGGGAAACAGATACGCAGTATTTT.

This clonotype occurred a few times. The rearrangement links TRBV12-3 or TRBV12-4 to TRBJ2-1, with 7 bases that match TRBD1. V shed 0 bases and J 3 bases; nucleotides not matched to a gene: 8. The CDR3 runs to 17 residues. The CDR3 DNA sequence: TGTGCCAGCAGTTTAGCGCGACAGGGCCACAACTACAATGAGCAGTTCTTC. Its protein is CASSLARQGHNYNEQFF.

The V call is TRBV5-6, the J call TRBJ2-1, with 10 bases lining up with TRBD1. Germline loops: CDR1 SGHDT, CDR2 YYEEEE. The V segment lost 2 bases and the J segment 4 bases; nucleotides outside the gene matches: 12. The CDR3 is made up of 18 amino acids. In DNA, the CDR3 is TGTGCCAGCAGCTTAATTCGGTTGAGGGACAGGGGATACAATGAGCAGTTCTTC. Encoded protein: CASSLIRLRDRGYNEQFF.

This clonotype was observed at least ten times. The CDR3 nucleotides read TGTGCCAGCAACGGAGGGGGGGAAAGCGATACGCAGTATTTT. Translating gives CASNGGGESDTQYF. V usage is TRBV6-1 and J usage is TRBJ2-3; D may be TRBD2 (7 bases). V was pared by 7 bases and J by 6 bases, with 17 bases between. The CDR3 extends over 14 amino acids. In germline, CDR1 is MNHNS, CDR2 SASEGT.

In this sample, this clonotype turned up many times. The V and J genes are TRBV27 and TRBJ2-3, with D maybe TRBD1 (6 bases). Trimming pared 6 bases from V and 2 bases from J, leaving 21 bases between. This CDR3 region has 17 residues. Germline CDR1 reads MNHEY; CDR2 reads SMNVEV (reference sequence). CDR3 sequence (DNA): TGTGCCAGCAGGAGGTCCTACAGGGTATCCGACACAGATACGCAGTATTTT. Residues: CASRRSYRVSDTDTQYF.

This clonotype has only a few counts. The V call is TRBV6-1, the J call TRBJ2-1, with TRBD1 matching over 8 bases. The germline V gene encodes CDR1 MNHNS and CDR2 SASEGT. Trimming at V came to 3 bases and at J to 10 bases, leaving 5 bases not matched to a gene. This CDR3 region has 13 residues. As DNA, the CDR3 is TGTGCCAGCAGTGAGGCCAGGGGGCGGGAGCAGTTCTTC. Its protein product is CASSEARGREQFF.

Ten or more counts support this clonotype. The gene calls are TRBV15 and TRBJ2-7; weak D call: TRBD2 (5 bases). Per germline, CDR1 LNHNV and CDR2 YYDKDF (reference sequence). V lost 3 bases and J 6 bases, leaving 12 bases between the germline ends. The CDR3 has 13 residues. This CDR3 is CATSSRLAGEQYF. The CDR3 DNA follows: TGTGCCACCAGCAGTCGCCTAGCTGGCGAGCAGTACTTC.

This chain joins TRBV25-1 and TRBJ1-5, with a possible D match to TRBD1 (5 bases). The CDR3 has 14 residues. Germline CDR1 is MGHDK and CDR2 is SYGVNS. The germline V and J ends were trimmed by 6 bases and 1 base, with 10 bases remaining between them. The CDR3 DNA reads as TGTGCCAGCAGGGAGTCAGGGAGCAATCAGCCCCAGCATTTT. Translation gives CASRESGSNQPQHF.

The chain employs TRBV27 and TRBJ1-1, with D unclear. V dropped 3 bases and J dropped 4 bases, with 12 bases sitting between them. The CDR3 is 14 residues long. CDR1 is MNHEY and CDR2 is SMNVEV in the germline V gene (reference sequence). In nucleotides, the CDR3 is TGTGCCAGCAGTTTGAGAGAACCAGGCACTGAAGCTTTCTTT. This gives the protein CASSLREPGTEAFF.

Ten or more counts support this clonotype. The chain joins TRBV19 to TRBJ1-2; D ambiguous. CDR1 is LNHDA, CDR2 SQIVND, per germline (reference sequence). The CDR3 consists of 14 residues. V was cut by 0 bases and J by 5 bases, with 10 bases left in between. The CDR3 region is CASSIEPQFYGYTF. CDR3 nucleotides: TGTGCCAGTAGTATAGAGCCCCAGTTTTATGGCTACACCTTC.

This clonotype was found many times. The J gene is TRBJ2-5, the V gene TRBV7-2; D is possibly TRBD1 or TRBD2 (5 bases each). The CDR3 covers 13 residues. With 1 base removed from V and 6 bases from J, the gap between germline ends came to 9 bases. Germline loops: CDR1 SGHTA, CDR2 FQGNSA. CDR3 DNA: TGTGCCAGCAGCTTAGGGGACCTGAAGACCCAGTACTTC. This codes for CASSLGDLKTQYF.

This clonotype was observed many times. CDR3 nucleotide sequence: TGTGCCAGCAGTTTATACGCTCTCGGACTAGCGGGAGTCTACGAGCAGTACTTC. It specifies CASSLYALGLAGVYEQYF. J is TRBJ2-7 and V is TRBV28; 13 bases line up with TRBD2. CDR1 is MDHEN and CDR2 is SYDVKM in the germline V gene. V was clipped by 1 base and J by 3 bases; unmatched bases: 9. The CDR3 is made up of 18 amino acids.

This clonotype was detected ten times or more. The V gene is TRBV15, the J gene TRBJ1-1; D call uncertain. V lost 0 bases and J lost 11, with 10 bases in between. Germline CDR1 reads LNHNV; CDR2 reads YYDKDF (reference sequence). This CDR3 has 12 amino acids. CDR3 coding DNA: TGTGCCACCAGCAGAGATGACCGCCTGGCTTTCTTT. This encodes CATSRDDRLAFF.

Ten or more counts support this clonotype. The rearrangement links TRBV10-3 to TRBJ2-5; the D gene is possibly TRBD2 (5 bases). The length of the CDR3 is 14 residues. The germline V gene has CDR1 ENHRY and CDR2 SYGVKD. V dropped 3 bases and J dropped 5 bases, with 13 bases sitting between them. CDR3 DNA sequence: TGTGCCATCAGTGACCCCGAGTCGGGGGAGACCCAGTACTTC. This gives the protein CAISDPESGETQYF.

This clonotype occurred a few times. V is TRBV25-1 and J is TRBJ2-2; 9 positions match TRBD1. The CDR3 length is 16 residues. The ends lost 3 bases at V and 7 bases at J; junction bases unmatched: 9. Per the germline V gene, CDR1 is MGHDK and CDR2 is SYGVNS. The CDR3 is CASSDPGTGRDGELFF. CDR3 nucleotide sequence: TGTGCCAGCAGTGATCCCGGGACAGGGCGTGACGGGGAGCTGTTTTTT.

This clonotype was seen repeatedly, ten times or more. The chain couples TRBV5-1 to TRBJ2-7, with TRBD1 matching 11 bases. The CDR3 contains 15 residues. CDR1 SGHRS and CDR2 YFSETQ come from the germline V gene. V was clipped by 4 bases and J by 2 bases; unmatched bases: 5. The CDR3 nucleotides are TGCGCCAGCAGCCGGGGACAGGGGGGTACCTACGAGCAGTACTTC. It is translated as CASSRGQGGTYEQYF. The full variable domain, its missing parts supplied by reference TRBV5-1 and TRBJ2-7, is KAGVTQTPRYLIKTRGQQVTLSCSPISGHRSVSWYQQTPGQGLQFLFEYFSETQRNKGNFPGRFSGRQFSNSRSEMNVSTLELGDSALYLCASSRGQGGTYEQYFGPGTRLTVT.

This clonotype was counted many times. The gene calls are TRBV12-3 or TRBV12-4 and TRBJ2-2, with 7 nucleotides matching TRBD1. The CDR3 runs 15 residues. After removal of 1 base from V and 4 bases from J, the junction contained 3 bases not matched to a gene. The CDR3 region has the DNA TGTGCCAGCAGTTTAGGAGGGGGCGTCACCGGGGAGCTGTTTTTT. Translating it yields CASSLGGGVTGELFF.

This clonotype was counted at least ten times. The rearrangement links TRBV5-1 to TRBJ2-1, with 14 bases lining up with TRBD2. Per germline, CDR1 SGHRS and CDR2 YFSETQ. This CDR3 comprises 16 residues. J was trimmed by 8 bases and V by 3 bases; bases with no gene match: 7. The CDR3 sequence is CASSSRLAGGSDEQFF. The CDR3 DNA is TGCGCCAGCAGCTCCAGACTAGCGGGAGGGAGTGATGAGCAGTTCTTC. The entire variable domain, with the rest obtained from reference TRBV5-1 and TRBJ2-1, is as follows: KAGVTQTPRYLIKTRGQQVTLSCSPISGHRSVSWYQQTPGQGLQFLFEYFSETQRNKGNFPGRFSGRQFSNSRSEMNVSTLELGDSALYLCASSSRLAGGSDEQFFGPGTRLTVL.

There are many counts of this clonotype. The chain is built from TRBV5-1 and TRBJ1-2; 8 nucleotides match TRBD1. J was trimmed by 4 bases and V by 4 bases; bases with no gene match: 12. Per germline, CDR1 SGHRS and CDR2 YFSETQ. The CDR3 is 16 amino acids. CDR3 protein: CASSPDRAVRVYGYTF. CDR3 bases: TGCGCCAGCAGCCCGGACAGGGCGGTCAGGGTCTATGGCTACACCTTC.

This clonotype has at least ten counts. The rearrangement links TRBV5-1 to TRBJ1-1; weak D call: TRBD1 (6 bases). The CDR3 contains 16 residues. Deletions cut 1 base from V and 1 base from J, with 14 bases between. The V gene's germline CDR1 is SGHRS and CDR2 YFSETQ. The CDR3 DNA reads TGCGCCAGCAGCTTGACGGGGGCCAGGTGGAACACTGAAGCTTTCTTT. Translation gives CASSLTGARWNTEAFF. The full variable domain, with the rest looked up from reference TRBV5-1 and TRBJ1-1, is KAGVTQTPRYLIKTRGQQVTLSCSPISGHRSVSWYQQTPGQGLQFLFEYFSETQRNKGNFPGRFSGRQFSNSRSEMNVSTLELGDSALYLCASSLTGARWNTEAFFGQGTRLTVV.

There are many counts of this clonotype. V and J are TRBV20-1 and TRBJ2-6; D gene uncertain. Looked up from germline, CDR1 is DFQATT and CDR2 is SNEGSKA (reference sequence). The CDR3 runs 14 residues. Trimming pared 6 bases from V and 0 bases from J, leaving 9 bases between. The CDR3 nucleotides are TGCAGTGCATTGGACCCCTCTGGGGCCAACGTCCTGACTTTC. Protein: CSALDPSGANVLTF.

There are many counts of this clonotype. The chain uses TRBV6-5 and TRBJ2-1; TRBD2 aligns across 9 bases. The CDR3 loop spans 16 amino acids. CDR1 and CDR2 (germline): MNHEY, SVGAGI. The trim removed 0 bases at V and 1 base at J, leaving 1 base unmatched. CDR3: CASSYSSGGSYNEQFF. In nucleotides, the CDR3 is TGTGCCAGCAGTTACTCGAGCGGGGGGTCCTACAATGAGCAGTTCTTC.

This clonotype was counted at least ten times. The rearrangement links TRBV7-2 to TRBJ1-1; D is unclear. Germline CDR1 is SGHTA and CDR2 is FQGNSA. The V end lost 1 base, the J end lost 2 bases, and 8 bases lay between the germline ends. This CDR3 is built from 14 residues. The DNA for the CDR3 is TGTGCCAGCAGCTTAGTCTCCGGAAACACTGAAGCTTTCTTT. This codes for CASSLVSGNTEAFF.

In regard to this clonotype: Mismatch with germline at one junction end may stem from a read error. The genes are TRBV20-1 and TRBJ2-3; D may be TRBD2 (6 bases). The germline V gene encodes CDR1 DFQATT and CDR2 SNEGSKA (reference sequence). The CDR3 covers 15 residues. The CDR3 spells CCARDSPTSPDTQYF. CDR3 DNA: TGCTGTGCTAGAGATAGTCCCACTAGCCCGGATACGCAGTATTTT.

This clonotype was seen a few times. This sequence may be a read error, since a much larger clone differs from it by one base. This sequence joins TRBV21-1 and TRBJ1-6; TRBD1 was called by the table and not checked on the DNA. TRBV21-1 is a pseudogene segment. This CDR3 comprises 15 residues. The CDR3 nucleotides are TGTGCCAGCAGCAAGGACAGGGGATATAATTCACCCCTCCTCTTT. This translates into CASSKDRGYNSPLLF.

The genes are TRBV30 and TRBJ2-7; 7 positions match TRBD2. The CDR3 runs to 14 residues. Germline V gene lookup returns CDR1 GTSNPN and CDR2 SVGIG (reference sequence). Trimming removed 3 bases from V and 1 base from J; junction bases left unmatched: 6. For the CDR3, the DNA is TGTGCCTGGAGGACCCCGGGACTATCCTACGAGCAGTACTTC. Protein sequence: CAWRTPGLSYEQYF.

This clonotype was seen repeatedly, ten times or more. This chain links TRBV7-9 with TRBJ2-1; 13 nucleotides match TRBD2. Trimming at V came to 5 bases and at J to 4 bases, leaving 5 bases not matched to a gene. This CDR3 comprises 16 residues. Germline V gives CDR1 SEHNR, CDR2 FQNEAQ (reference sequence). The CDR3 here is CASSPTSGRSYNEQFF. The CDR3 nucleotides are TGTGCCAGCAGCCCGACTAGCGGGAGGAGTTACAATGAGCAGTTCTTC.

In nucleotides, the CDR3 is TGTGCCACCAGCAGAGGGGAGGGGGCGGACACTGAAGCTTTCTTT. Protein sequence: CATSRGEGADTEAFF. The rearrangement links TRBV15 to TRBJ1-1; 7 nucleotides align to TRBD1. There are 15 residues in the CDR3. Trimming took 1 base from V and 3 from J; bases not matched to a gene: 5. In germline, CDR1 is LNHNV, CDR2 YYDKDF (reference sequence).

V gene TRBV3-1 combines with J gene TRBJ1-1; possibly TRBD1 for D (6 bases). Germline V gene sequence: CDR1 LGHDT, CDR2 YNNKEL (reference sequence). The CDR3 is made up of 16 amino acids. V was cut by 2 bases and J by 5 bases, with 18 bases left in between. CDR3 DNA sequence: TGTGCCAGCAGCCAACTCCGCGTGCGGGGGCGGACTGAAGCTTTCTTT. It encodes CASSQLRVRGRTEAFF.

There are a few counts of this clonotype. Here the CDR3 DNA reads TGCAGTGCTAGAGATCTAGCGGGAGACGGGTGGAGAGCCAAAAACATTCAGTACTTC. It codes for CSARDLAGDGWRAKNIQYF. The rearrangement uses TRBV20-1 and TRBJ2-4; TRBD2 aligns across 10 bases. J gave up 0 bases and V 0 bases, and 11 bases lay outside the gene matches. The V gene's germline CDR1 is DFQATT and CDR2 SNEGSKA (reference sequence). This CDR3 spans 19 amino acids.